The source of this T cell receptor beta chain is a study of blood T cell repertoires in COVID-19. TCRdb's copy holds only in-frame clones and misses some; the assay was immunoSEQ multiplex PCR. Among 150,000 to 200,000 clones listed, 92% were seen once. Sequencing used peripheral blood. This sequence originates from a man aged 25 to 40 with COVID-19, enrolled during active disease.

CDR3 in DNA: TGTGCCAGCAGTAGGGGGAGCTCCTACAATGAGCAGTTCTTC. It is translated as CASSRGSSYNEQFF. The chain joins TRBV27 to TRBJ2-1; TRBD1 is a possible D gene (6 bases). The CDR3 contains 14 residues. Trimming pared 5 bases from V and 0 bases from J, leaving 8 bases between. CDR1 and CDR2 (germline): MNHEY, SMNVEV (reference sequence).